This is a list of T cell receptor beta chains from one sample in a study of cytotoxic CD8 clonotypes in ibrutinib-treated CLL. Repertoires were generated with immunoSEQ multiplex PCR, while TCRdb's copy carries only in-frame clones and drops some. The sample lists about 160,000 clones, 70% to 85% seen once, with 3.5% to 5.5% in the top ten. The source was PBMCs, collected after 24 months of ibrutinib treatment. The receptors derive from a human donor with chronic lymphocytic leukemia. CDR3s include the opening cysteine and the closing phenylalanine or tryptophan. D genes are given only for firm matches. A clone size is listed for some rows: how often the clone was seen (once, few, many), or a class if it is expanded.

-,TRBD1,TRBJ2-3,TRBV4-1,CASESDRGVDTQYF,TGCGCCAGCGAATCCGACAGGGGTGTCGATACGCAGTATTTT
-,-,TRBJ1-4,TRBV30,CAWSVSGGKLFF,TGTGCCTGGAGTGTCTCCGGTGGAAAACTGTTTTTT
-,TRBD2,TRBJ2-7,TRBV28,CASSSRTSGTYEQYF,TGTGCCAGCAGCTCCCGGACTAGCGGAACCTACGAGCAGTACTTC
-,TRBD1,TRBJ1-4,TRBV7-9,CASSRTGGNEKLFF,TGTGCCAGCAGCCGTACAGGGGGAAATGAAAAACTGTTTTTT
-,-,TRBJ1-3,TRBV27,CASASGNTIYF,TGTGCCAGCGCCTCGGGAAACACCATATATTTT
-,-,TRBJ2-2,TRBV7-9,CASSPGLTNTGELFF,TGTGCCAGCAGCCCGGGACTGACGAACACCGGGGAGCTGTTTTTT
-,-,TRBJ1-5,TRBV5-8,CASSWRGGGNQPQHF,TGTGCCAGCAGCTGGAGGGGCGGCGGCAATCAGCCCCAGCATTTT
-,TRBD1,TRBJ2-3,TRBV6-1,CASSEATGGTDTQYF,TGTGCCAGCAGTGAAGCGACAGGGGGCACAGATACGCAGTATTTT
-,-,TRBJ2-7,TRBV14,CASSQTGYEQYF,TGTGCCAGCAGCCAGACAGGCTACGAGCAGTACTTC
-,-,TRBJ2-1,TRBV28,CASRWVNEQFF,TGTGCCAGCAGGTGGGTGAATGAGCAGTTCTTC
-,TRBD1,TRBJ1-1,TRBV18,CASSPDRATEAFF,TGTGCCAGCTCACCTGACAGGGCGACTGAAGCTTTCTTT
-,TRBD2,TRBJ2-5,TRBV11-3,CASSPGTSGSQETQYF,TGTGCCAGCAGCCCCGGGACTAGCGGGAGTCAAGAGACCCAGTACTTC
-,-,TRBJ2-4,TRBV21-1,CASSKGKPGGACKNIQYF,TGTGCCAGCAGCAAAGGCAAGCCAGGGGGCGCTTGCAAAAACATTCAGTACTTC
-,-,TRBJ1-4,TRBV6-6,CASSQDGEGREKLFF,TGTGCCAGCAGTCAGGACGGGGAGGGACGGGAAAAACTGTTTTTT
-,-,TRBJ2-3,TRBV25-1,CASSELEGAFTDTQYF,TGTGCCAGCAGTGAATTGGAGGGAGCCTTCACAGATACGCAGTATTTT
few,TRBD1,TRBJ2-7,TRBV5-4,CASSPGQGSPYEQYF,TGTGCCAGCAGCCCCGGACAGGGGTCCCCATACGAGCAGTACTTC
-,TRBD2,TRBJ2-3,TRBV4-3,CASSQGALAGGGRDTQYF,TGCGCCAGCAGCCAAGGGGCGCTAGCGGGAGGTGGTAGAGATACGCAGTATTTT
-,TRBD1,TRBJ1-3,TRBV25-1,CASSPARTGGGNTIYF,TGTGCCAGTTCCCCCGCAAGGACAGGGGGCGGAAACACCATATATTTT
once,-,TRBJ1-2,TRBV6-5,CASSEAVYGYTF,TGTGCCAGCAGTGAAGCAGTATATGGCTACACCTTC